The 32 T cell receptor beta chains below all came from one sample that was sequenced in a study of OX40 agonist ivuxolimab in advanced cancers. Assay used: immunoSEQ multiplex PCR; TCRdb lists only in-frame clones, some missing. The top ten hold approximately 36% of the sample, which has more than 15,000 clones, about 79% seen once. This material consisted of CD4+ or CD8+ T cells sorted from blood, taken in a trial of the OX40 agonist ivuxolimab. These receptors all come from an adult with an advanced solid tumor such as melanoma, head and neck, liver or kidney cancer.

CDR3 bases: TGTGCCAGCAGCCCCCCGACAGGGGAGAACACTGAAGCTTTCTTT. Residues: CASSPPTGENTEAFF. The rearrangement uses TRBV7-9 and TRBJ1-1; 8 nucleotides agree with TRBD1. This CDR3 region has 15 residues. Germline-derived CDR1 and CDR2 are SEHNR and FQNEAQ (reference sequence). V was clipped by 5 bases and J by 1 base; unmatched bases: 6.

This chain links TRBV9 with TRBJ2-1, with 9 positions matching TRBD2. The germline gives CDR1 SGDLS, CDR2 YYNGEE. This CDR3 comprises 14 residues. J lost 8 bases, V lost 2 bases, and 5 bases had no gene match. In nucleotides, the CDR3 is TGTGCCAGCAGCGTGGCGGGGGGGATGGATGAGCAGTTCTTC. The encoded protein is CASSVAGGMDEQFF.

CDR3 nucleotides: TGTGCCAGCAGTCCGGGGTCTTTAGATCAGCCCCAGCATTTT. Amino acid sequence: CASSPGSLDQPQHF. The V call is TRBV7-8, the J call TRBJ1-5; no clear D. Trimming cost V 6 bases and J 5 bases, with 14 bases left between them. The CDR3 covers 14 residues. Germline CDR1 reads SGHVS; CDR2 reads FQNEAQ.

This chain links TRBV30 with TRBJ2-7; D is possibly TRBD1 or TRBD2 (5 bases each). CDR3 size: 13 residues. Germline V gene data show CDR1 as GTSNPN and CDR2 as SVGIG (reference sequence). Trimming removed 5 bases from V and 1 base from J, with 12 bases in between. CDR3: CAWGDGASYEQYF. In DNA form, the CDR3 reads TGTGCCTGGGGGGACGGGGCGTCCTACGAGCAGTACTTC.

J is TRBJ2-1 and V is TRBV19; D perhaps matches TRBD1 (6 bases). This CDR3 is 16 amino acids long. Germline CDR1 is LNHDA and CDR2 is SQIVND (reference sequence). V gave up 2 bases and J gave up 1 base, with 12 bases separating them. The chain's CDR3 is CASSIHLTGSYNEQFF. CDR3 coding DNA: TGTGCCAGTAGTATACACCTGACAGGATCCTACAATGAGCAGTTCTTC.

The V gene is TRBV5-6, the J gene TRBJ2-7; a possible D gene is TRBD1 (5 bases). Trimming pared 4 bases from V and 6 bases from J, leaving 14 bases between. CDR3 size: 13 residues. Germline CDR1 and CDR2: SGHDT and YYEEEE. The CDR3 DNA is TGTGCCAGCAGCGTGTGGGGCAGCACCGAGCAGTACTTC. Translated: CASSVWGSTEQYF. Based on the CDR3 plus reference TRBV5-6 and TRBJ2-7, the full variable domain is DAGVTQSPTHLIKTRGQQVTLRCSPKSGHDTVSWYQQALGQGPQFIFQYYEEEERQRGNFPDRFSGHQFPNYSSELNVNALLLGDSALYLCASSVWGSTEQYFGPGTRLTVT.

The chain has TRBV10-3 and TRBJ1-5; D uncertain. Trimming took 10 bases from V and 0 from J, leaving 13 bases between them. Germline V gene sequence: CDR1 ENHRY, CDR2 SYGVKD. The CDR3 spans 14 residues. CDR3: CATQRSDSNQPQHF. In DNA form, the CDR3 reads TGTGCCACCCAAAGGAGCGATAGCAATCAGCCCCAGCATTTT.

This chain joins TRBV15 and TRBJ1-1; D remains unclear. The CDR3 is 15 residues long. Germline CDR1 is LNHNV and CDR2 is YYDKDF (reference sequence). Trimming shortened V by 3 bases and J by 2 bases, and 13 bases separated the two germline ends. The CDR3 DNA follows: TGTGCCACCAGCAGGCGCCAAACAGTTAACACTGAAGCTTTCTTT. Protein product: CATSRRQTVNTEAFF.

The chain combines TRBV4-3 with TRBJ1-1; D uncertain. Germline V gives CDR1 LGHNA, CDR2 YSLEER. This CDR3 comprises 14 residues. Trimming cost V 4 bases and J 3 bases, with 12 bases left between them. The CDR3 loop is CASSRLYGYTEAFF. CDR3 coding DNA: TGCGCCAGCAGCCGGCTTTACGGATACACTGAAGCTTTCTTT.

The chain employs TRBV28 and TRBJ1-1, with TRBD1 identical over 7 bases. Losses at the gene ends were 6 bases for V and 10 bases for J; bases not matched to a gene: 17. Germline CDR1 is MDHEN and CDR2 is SYDVKM. This CDR3 spans 15 amino acids. In DNA form, the CDR3 reads TGTGCCAGCAGCACCGAACAGGGGCCGCCTCTCGGAGCTTTCTTT. It is translated as CASSTEQGPPLGAFF.

Relative to its sample, this clone is medium-sized (0.01 to 0.1%). J is TRBJ2-1 and V is TRBV19, with D unclear. Germline CDR1 LNHDA, CDR2 SQIVND (reference sequence). Deletions cut 1 base from V and 4 bases from J, with 8 bases between. The CDR3 runs 14 residues. CDR3 in amino acids: CASSIGADYNEQFF. Here the CDR3 DNA reads TGTGCCAGTAGTATAGGGGCAGATTACAATGAGCAGTTCTTC.

This chain joins TRBV4-1 and TRBJ2-7; 7 nucleotides agree with TRBD2. This CDR3 is built from 16 residues. J gave up 0 bases and V 3 bases, and 8 bases lay outside the gene matches. Germline V gives CDR1 MGHRA, CDR2 YSYEKL. The CDR3 DNA reads TGCGCCAGCAGCCAGTCGATAGCGGGCGCCTCCTACGAGCAGTACTTC. It translates to CASSQSIAGASYEQYF.

The J gene is TRBJ2-3, the V gene TRBV19, with 13 bases fitting TRBD2. Germline-derived CDR1 and CDR2 are LNHDA and SQIVND (reference sequence). V was clipped by 1 base and J by 0 bases; unmatched bases: 1. The CDR3 is 17 residues long. The CDR3 sequence is CASSIGGLAGSTDTQYF. Written as DNA, the CDR3 is TGTGCCAGTAGTATAGGGGGACTAGCGGGGAGCACAGATACGCAGTATTTT.

V gene TRBV27 combines with J gene TRBJ2-7; D is unclear. The CDR3 has 16 residues. Germline V CDR1 and CDR2: MNHEY, SMNVEV (reference sequence). Trimming removed 0 bases from V and 3 bases from J, with 15 bases in between. The CDR3 DNA reads TGTGCCAGCAGTTTATCGAATTCGGGCCCGATCTACGAGCAGTACTTC. As protein: CASSLSNSGPIYEQYF.

The chain is built from TRBV18 and TRBJ1-1; no reliable D call. The CDR3 spans 14 residues. V was cut by 0 bases and J by 1 base, with 6 bases left in between. Germline CDR1 reads KGHSH; CDR2 reads LQKENI. This CDR3 is CASSPPSPNTEAFF. The CDR3 DNA reads TGTGCCAGCTCACCACCATCCCCGAACACTGAAGCTTTCTTT.

This clone was counted a single time. This sequence joins TRBV16 and TRBJ1-2, with D unclear. V was trimmed by 3 bases and J by 2 bases, leaving 10 bases between them. This CDR3 region has 14 residues. Germline loops: CDR1 KGHSY, CDR2 FQNENV. In nucleotides, the CDR3 is TGTGCCAGCAGCCAGTCGGACGGGAACTATGGCTACACCTTC. Its protein is CASSQSDGNYGYTF. Based on the CDR3 plus reference TRBV16 and TRBJ1-2, the full variable domain is GEEVAQTPKHLVRGEGQKAKLYCAPIKGHSYVFWYQQVLKNEFKFLISFQNENVFDETGMPKERFSAKCLPNSPCSLEIQATKLEDSAVYFCASSQSDGNYGYTFGSGTRLTVV.

In its sample, this clone ranks as medium-sized. This sequence joins TRBV5-1 and TRBJ1-1; 7 positions agree with TRBD1. V shed 4 bases, J shed 7 bases, and the junction held 7 bases outside the gene matches. Germline V gene data show CDR1 as SGHRS and CDR2 as YFSETQ. This CDR3 has 13 amino acids. CDR3: CASSPYTGDEAFF. The CDR3 DNA sequence: TGCGCCAGCAGCCCATACACAGGGGATGAAGCTTTCTTT.

This clone is deemed medium-sized. The V and J genes are TRBV28 and TRBJ1-5, with 8 bases that match TRBD1. The CDR3 is made up of 17 amino acids. From germline, CDR1 is MDHEN and CDR2 SYDVKM. With V trimmed by 2 bases and J by 2 bases, 8 bases remained unmatched. CDR3 region: CASSLATPGQGNQPQHF. As DNA, the CDR3 is TGTGCCAGCAGTTTAGCCACCCCGGGACAGGGCAATCAGCCCCAGCATTTT.

The rearrangement uses TRBV5-4 and TRBJ1-5; possible D gene TRBD1, 6 bases. The V gene lost 1 base and the J gene lost 6 bases, with 11 bases spanning the gap. CDR1 is SGHNT and CDR2 is YYREEE in the germline V gene (reference sequence). The CDR3 spans 14 residues. Written as DNA, the CDR3 is TGTGCCAGCAGCTTGAGGGGGGAGGGTCAGCCCCAGCATTTT. Translation gives CASSLRGEGQPQHF.

The chain is built from TRBV28 and TRBJ2-5; no clear D. The germline V gene encodes CDR1 MDHEN and CDR2 SYDVKM. V dropped 5 bases and J dropped 0 bases, with 16 bases sitting between them. The CDR3 loop spans 16 amino acids. DNA of the CDR3: TGTGCCAGCAGTATCCCGGCGGCTGACGACCAAGAGACCCAGTACTTC. This translates into CASSIPAADDQETQYF.

The chain combines TRBV15 with TRBJ1-2; 7 bases are shared with TRBD1. This CDR3 has 15 amino acids. The trim removed 5 bases at V and 2 bases at J, leaving 8 bases unmatched. The germline V gene has CDR1 LNHNV and CDR2 YYDKDF (reference sequence). This CDR3 is CATSFQRGLNYGYTF. The DNA of the CDR3 is TGTGCCACCAGCTTCCAAAGGGGGCTGAACTATGGCTACACCTTC.

This clone appeared a few times. The chain recombines TRBV13 with TRBJ1-1; no reliable D call. Germline V gene lookup returns CDR1 PRHDT and CDR2 FYEKMQ (reference sequence). The V and J ends lost 2 bases and 3 bases respectively, with 13 bases between them. The CDR3 consists of 15 residues. The CDR3 region is CASSLPWTGDTEAFF. DNA of the CDR3: TGTGCCAGCAGCTTACCGTGGACCGGGGACACTGAAGCTTTCTTT.

J is TRBJ2-1 and V is TRBV9, with D unresolved. With 3 bases removed from V and 4 bases from J, the gap between germline ends came to 14 bases. The CDR3 runs to 15 residues. Germline CDR1 reads SGDLS; CDR2 reads YYNGEE. In nucleotides, the CDR3 is TGTGCCAGCAGCGACATGAGGCTCCCGTACAATGAGCAGTTCTTC. Protein sequence: CASSDMRLPYNEQFF.

In its sample, this clone was seen a few times. The chain links TRBV28 to TRBJ2-3; D ambiguous. Germline values: CDR1 MDHEN, CDR2 SYDVKM. V was trimmed by 5 bases and J by 0 bases, leaving 18 bases between them. The CDR3 runs 17 residues. The chain's CDR3 is CASSPSLYETSTDTQYF. In DNA, the CDR3 is TGTGCCAGCAGTCCATCCCTATATGAAACTAGCACAGATACGCAGTATTTT.

The chain recombines TRBV28 with TRBJ2-7, with D maybe TRBD1 (5 bases). Trimming removed 8 bases from V and 2 bases from J, with 10 bases in between. Germline V gene lookup returns CDR1 MDHEN and CDR2 SYDVKM. CDR3 length: 12 residues. CDR3 nucleotide sequence: TGTGCCAGCTGGGGCGAGACCTACGAGCAGTACTTC. It yields the protein CASWGETYEQYF.

V and J are TRBV5-1 and TRBJ2-7, with D possibly being TRBD1 (5 bases). The V end was cut by 3 bases, the J end by 5 bases, with 15 bases between. The CDR3 has 14 residues. Germline assignment: CDR1 SGHRS and CDR2 YFSETQ. This CDR3 reads CASSSETGEHEQYF. The CDR3 coding sequence is TGCGCCAGCAGCTCGGAAACAGGAGAGCACGAGCAGTACTTC. Full variable domain (missing parts from reference TRBV5-1 and TRBJ2-7): KAGVTQTPRYLIKTRGQQVTLSCSPISGHRSVSWYQQTPGQGLQFLFEYFSETQRNKGNFPGRFSGRQFSNSRSEMNVSTLELGDSALYLCASSSETGEHEQYFGPGTRLTVT.

Concerning this clone: Germline and junction disagree at one end, which may indicate a read error. The chain combines TRBV11-2 with TRBJ2-4; a possible D gene is TRBD2 (6 bases). The germline V gene encodes CDR1 SGHAT and CDR2 FQNNGV. The CDR3 runs 12 residues. CDR3 loop: CASSYLTRIPYF. In DNA form, the CDR3 reads TGTGCCAGCAGCTATCTGACTAGAATTCCGTACTTC.

CDR3 amino acids: CASSSGFGASYEQYF. CDR3 sequence (DNA): TGTGCCAGCAGCTCTGGCTTCGGTGCCTCCTACGAGCAGTACTTC. The chain carries TRBV7-7 and TRBJ2-7, with D unclear. Looked up from germline, CDR1 is SSHAT and CDR2 is FNYEAQ (reference sequence). The CDR3 consists of 15 residues. The V gene lost 4 bases and the J gene lost 0 bases, with 13 bases spanning the gap.

V is TRBV30 and J is TRBJ2-1; the D gene is possibly TRBD1 (6 bases). Between the trimmed V and J ends, which lost 3 bases and 10 bases, there was a span of 13 bases. Germline V gene data show CDR1 as GTSNPN and CDR2 as SVGIG (reference sequence). This CDR3 has 12 amino acids. DNA of the CDR3: TGTGCCTGGAGCCCAGGGACAAGAGAGCAGTTCTTC. Its protein product is CAWSPGTREQFF.

This chain links TRBV5-1 with TRBJ2-5, with TRBD2 matching 11 bases. The tail of the sequence fits TRBJ2-7 better, so the J call may be wrong. The CDR3 runs to 18 residues. Per germline, CDR1 SGHRS and CDR2 YFSETQ. This chain's CDR3 is CASSAGTSGRNGVYEQYF. DNA of the CDR3: TGCGCCAGCTCCGCGGGCACTAGCGGGAGAAACGGGGTCTACGAGCAGTACTTC.

This chain joins TRBV6-1 and TRBJ2-7, with D possibly matching TRBD1 (5 bases). V dropped 8 bases and J dropped 3 bases, with 8 bases sitting between them. From germline, CDR1 is MNHNS and CDR2 SASEGT. CDR3 length: 11 residues. CDR3: CASPRGYEQYF. CDR3 bases: TGTGCCAGCCCTAGGGGCTACGAGCAGTACTTC.

The J gene is TRBJ2-3, the V gene TRBV7-6; D gene ambiguous. V was cut by 5 bases and J by 5 bases, with 14 bases left in between. The CDR3 is 14 residues long. Germline V gene data show CDR1 as SGHVS and CDR2 as FNYEAQ. In DNA, the CDR3 is TGTGCCAGCAGCCCAGCTTGGTCCGAAGATACGCAGTATTTT. This encodes CASSPAWSEDTQYF.